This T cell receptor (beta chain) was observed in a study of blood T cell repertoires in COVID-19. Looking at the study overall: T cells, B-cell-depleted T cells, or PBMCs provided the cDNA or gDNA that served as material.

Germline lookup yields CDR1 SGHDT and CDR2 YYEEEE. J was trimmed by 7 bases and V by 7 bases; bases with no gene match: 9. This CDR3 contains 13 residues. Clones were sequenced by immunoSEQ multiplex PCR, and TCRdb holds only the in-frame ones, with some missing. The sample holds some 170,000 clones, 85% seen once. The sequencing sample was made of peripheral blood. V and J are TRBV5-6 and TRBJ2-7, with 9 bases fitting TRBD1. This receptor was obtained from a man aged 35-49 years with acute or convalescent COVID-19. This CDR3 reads CASETGGSWEQYF. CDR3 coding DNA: TGTGCCAGCGAGACAGGGGGAAGTTGGGAGCAGTACTTC.